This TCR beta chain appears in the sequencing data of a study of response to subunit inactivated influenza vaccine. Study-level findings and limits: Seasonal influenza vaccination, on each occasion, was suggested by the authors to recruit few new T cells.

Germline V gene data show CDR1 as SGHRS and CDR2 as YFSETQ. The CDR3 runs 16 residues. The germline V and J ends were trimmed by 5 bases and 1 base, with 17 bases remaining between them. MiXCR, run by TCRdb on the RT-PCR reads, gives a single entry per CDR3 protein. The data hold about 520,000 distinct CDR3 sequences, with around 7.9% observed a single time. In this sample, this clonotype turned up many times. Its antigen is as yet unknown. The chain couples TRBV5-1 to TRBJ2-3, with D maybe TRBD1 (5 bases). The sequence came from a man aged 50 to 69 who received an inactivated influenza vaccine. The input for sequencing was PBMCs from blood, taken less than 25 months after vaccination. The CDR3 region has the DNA TGCGCCAGCAGAATAGACAGCGTCTCGGGCACAGATACGCAGTATTTT. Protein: CASRIDSVSGTDTQYF.